These 4 T cell receptor beta chains were sequenced from one sample in a study of CD4 T cells in relation to SARS-CoV-2 and coronaviruses. The unexposed donors gave CD4+ T cells in about 2011-2018, prior to COVID-19. CD4+ T cells were isolated from the cells after about nine days of culture. Data came from immunoSEQ multiplex PCR; TCRdb stores just in-frame clones and leaves some out. The table records 10,000 to 11,000 clones, about 68% of them present only once. The antigens these receptors bind are not known. The sequencing sample was made of CD4+ T cells from PBMCs, cultured in vitro. Every receptor here comes from a human donor in good health.

The chain uses TRBV7-9 and TRBJ2-7; D might be TRBD1 or TRBD2, each matching 5 bases. The CDR3 is 13 amino acids. The V gene's germline CDR1 is SEHNR and CDR2 FQNEAQ (reference sequence). V gave up 5 bases and J gave up 6 bases, with 14 bases separating them. The CDR3 region has the DNA TGTGCCAGCAGCGGGGGACGAGTAAGCGAGCAGTACTTC. Protein sequence: CASSGGRVSEQYF.

This clone was found a few times. This chain connects TRBV5-4 to TRBJ1-3; 7 bases agree with TRBD1. The CDR3 spans 16 residues. CDR1 and CDR2 from the germline V gene are SGHNT and YYREEE (reference sequence). V was clipped by 4 bases and J by 3 bases; unmatched bases: 10. As DNA, the CDR3 is TGTGCCAGCAGCACACGAGGGGGCGCAGTTGGAAACACCATATATTTT. Translated: CASSTRGGAVGNTIYF. Full variable domain (outside the CDR3, taken from reference TRBV5-4 and TRBJ1-3): ETGVTQSPTHLIKTRGQQVTLRCSSQSGHNTVSWYQQALGQGPQFIFQYYREEENGRGNFPPRFSGLQFPNYSSELNVNALELDDSALYLCASSTRGGAVGNTIYFGEGSWLTVV.

This clone appeared a few times. This sequence joins TRBV13 and TRBJ2-2; 8 bases align to TRBD1. Germline V gene data show CDR1 as PRHDT and CDR2 as FYEKMQ (reference sequence). V lost 2 bases to trimming and J lost 5 bases; unmatched junction nucleotides: 4. The length of the CDR3 is 15 residues. The CDR3 region has the DNA TGTGCCAGCAGCTTAACAGGGGGGCTAACCGGGGAGCTGTTTTTT. This encodes CASSLTGGLTGELFF.

The rearrangement joins TRBV7-8 to TRBJ2-7; 7 nucleotides align to TRBD2. Trimming cost V 0 bases and J 3 bases; bases outside gene matches: 5. Germline V gene lookup returns CDR1 SGHVS and CDR2 FQNEAQ. CDR3 size: 15 residues. The CDR3 protein is CASSLAGGLHYEQYF. In DNA, the CDR3 is TGTGCCAGCAGCTTAGCGGGAGGGTTGCACTACGAGCAGTACTTC.